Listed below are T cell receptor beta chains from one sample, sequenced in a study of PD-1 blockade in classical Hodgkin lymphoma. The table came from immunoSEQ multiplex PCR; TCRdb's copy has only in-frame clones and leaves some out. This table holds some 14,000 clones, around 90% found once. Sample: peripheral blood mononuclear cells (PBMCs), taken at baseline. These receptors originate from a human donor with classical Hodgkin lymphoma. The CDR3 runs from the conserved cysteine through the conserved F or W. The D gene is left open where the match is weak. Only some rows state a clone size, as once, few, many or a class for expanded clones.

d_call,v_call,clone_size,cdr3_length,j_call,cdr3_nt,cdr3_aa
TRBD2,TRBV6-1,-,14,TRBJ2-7,TGTGCCAGCAGTATAACTAGCGGGAGGGACGAGCAGTACTTC,CASSITSGRDEQYF
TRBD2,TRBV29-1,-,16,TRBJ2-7,TGCAGCGTTGGCGGGACTAGCGGGGGCTTCTCCTACGAGCAGTACTTC,CSVGGTSGGFSYEQYF
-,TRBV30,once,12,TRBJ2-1,TGTGCCTGTGGCGGGACATACAATGAGCAGTTCTTC,CACGGTYNEQFF
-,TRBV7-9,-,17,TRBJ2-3,TGTGCCAGCAGCGACCCGGGCGCGACTACAATCACAGATACGCAGTATTTT,CASSDPGATTITDTQYF
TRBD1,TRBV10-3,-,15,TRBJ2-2,TGTGCCATCACGAGGGGACAGGGGAACACCGGGGAGCTGTTTTTT,CAITRGQGNTGELFF
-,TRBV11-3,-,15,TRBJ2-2,TGTGCCAGCAGCCTATCAGACGGGGGAACCGGGGAGCTGTTTTTT,CASSLSDGGTGELFF
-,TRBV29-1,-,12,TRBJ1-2,TGCAGCGTTGCTACAACTAACTATGGCTACACCTTC,CSVATTNYGYTF
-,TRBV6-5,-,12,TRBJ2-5,TGTGCCGGCTCTCGGCCCCAAGAGACCCAGTACTTC,CAGSRPQETQYF
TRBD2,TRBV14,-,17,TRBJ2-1,TGTGCCAGCAGCCAAGATTGGACTAGCGGGACAGGGGATGAGCAGTTCTTC,CASSQDWTSGTGDEQFF
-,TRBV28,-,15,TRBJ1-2,TGTGCCAGCTCCTTAGAGATCGGGGTCGCGGGAGGCTACACCTTC,CASSLEIGVAGGYTF
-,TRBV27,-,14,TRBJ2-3,TGTGCCAGCAAAGGGCGGTACAACACAGATACGCAGTATTTT,CASKGRYNTDTQYF
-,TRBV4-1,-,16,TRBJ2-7,TGCGCCAGCAGCCAAGAAGGATGGCAGACGCCCGACGAGCAGTACTTC,CASSQEGWQTPDEQYF
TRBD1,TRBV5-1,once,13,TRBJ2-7,TGCGCCAGCAGCTCGGGACAGACCTACGAGCAGTACTTC,CASSSGQTYEQYF
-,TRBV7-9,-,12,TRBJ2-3,TGTGCCAGCAGCCCAATCACAGATACGCAGTATTTT,CASSPITDTQYF
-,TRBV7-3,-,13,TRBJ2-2,TGTGCCAGCAGCCCCGGGAAGGGCGGGGAGCTGTTTTTT,CASSPGKGGELFF